These 14 T cell receptor beta chains share one sample of origin, sequenced in a study of blood T cell repertoires in COVID-19. The method was immunoSEQ multiplex PCR; TCRdb's version includes in-frame clones alone and lacks a portion of them. This table holds under 250,000 clones, about nine tenths found once. Source material: peripheral blood. The receptors come from a woman aged 55 to 70 who had recovered from COVID-19.

This clone was detected once. The CDR3 bases are TGTGCCAGCAGCGTAGAGGGGCAGGGGAACGAGCAGTACTTC. This sequence encodes CASSVEGQGNEQYF. This chain joins TRBV9 and TRBJ2-7; maybe TRBD1 (6 bases). This CDR3 comprises 14 residues. V was pared by 0 bases and J by 5 bases, with 12 bases between. Germline CDR1 is SGDLS and CDR2 is YYNGEE.

The rearrangement links TRBV24-1 to TRBJ2-5; 11 bases are a match to TRBD2. The CDR3 loop spans 16 amino acids. Per the germline V gene, CDR1 is KGHDR and CDR2 is SFDVKD. V trimming: 0 bases; J trimming: 5 bases; junction bases outside the gene matches: 4. CDR3 DNA sequence: TGTGCCACCAGTGATTTGAATAGCGGGGGGGCCGAGACCCAGTACTTC. This sequence encodes CATSDLNSGGAETQYF.

CDR3 sequence reads: CASRRTGEYEQYF. CDR3 nucleotides: TGTGCCAGCAGACGGACAGGGGAATACGAGCAGTACTTC. The J gene is TRBJ2-7, the V gene TRBV12-3 or TRBV12-4, with 9 bases that match TRBD1. The CDR3 has 13 residues. The J segment lost 4 bases and the V segment lost 6 bases, leaving 4 bases of the junction unmatched.

The chain employs TRBV9 and TRBJ1-5; 9 bases agree with TRBD1. The CDR3 is made up of 15 amino acids. The V gene end was trimmed by 2 bases and the J gene end by 4 bases; junction bases not matched to a gene: 4. CDR1 and CDR2 from the germline V gene are SGDLS and YYNGEE. CDR3 protein: CASSVGDRANQPQHF. The CDR3 nucleotides read TGTGCCAGCAGCGTTGGGGACAGGGCTAATCAGCCCCAGCATTTT.

V is TRBV28 and J is TRBJ2-5; possibly TRBD2 for D (5 bases). Germline values: CDR1 MDHEN, CDR2 SYDVKM. The V end lost 2 bases, the J end lost 1 base, and 17 bases lay between the germline ends. This CDR3 spans 17 amino acids. CDR3 amino acids: CASSLIGGDLSQETQYF. CDR3 DNA: TGTGCCAGCAGTTTAATTGGAGGAGACCTGAGCCAAGAGACCCAGTACTTC.

The chain employs TRBV23-1 and TRBJ2-5; perhaps TRBD1 as D (5 bases). TRBV23-1 is marked as an open reading frame, function uncertain. Trimming took off 2 bases at V and 0 bases at J, with 10 bases between the two ends. This CDR3 has 15 amino acids. Written as DNA, the CDR3 is TGCGCCAGCAGTCAAGAGACAGCATACCAAGAGACCCAGTACTTC. Amino acid sequence: CASSQETAYQETQYF.

The gene calls are TRBV4-2 and TRBJ1-5, with TRBD1 matching over 7 bases. Looked up from germline, CDR1 is LGHNA and CDR2 is YNFKEQ. V dropped 1 base and J dropped 7; count of bases not matched to a gene: 10. This CDR3 contains 16 residues. The CDR3 DNA reads TGTGCCAGCAGCCAAGGTACAGGGAAAGGGGGCCAGCCCCAGCATTTT. The encoded protein is CASSQGTGKGGQPQHF.

The rearrangement joins TRBV7-9 to TRBJ2-7, with TRBD2 as a possible D gene (5 bases). Trimming pared 5 bases from V and 6 bases from J, leaving 11 bases between. CDR3 length equals 12 residues. Per the germline V gene, CDR1 is SEHNR and CDR2 is FQNEAQ (reference sequence). The CDR3 nucleotides are TGTGCCAGCAGCCCTGGGAGCGTCGAGCAGTACTTC. Amino acid sequence: CASSPGSVEQYF.

This sequence joins TRBV5-1 and TRBJ1-1; no firm D call. Trimming removed 4 bases from V and 0 bases from J, with 10 bases in between. CDR3 length equals 14 residues. From germline, CDR1 is SGHRS and CDR2 YFSETQ. The CDR3 DNA is TGCGCCAGCAGCCGGGAGGGTATGAACACTGAAGCTTTCTTT. Translation gives CASSREGMNTEAFF.

This clone came up a few times. The chain employs TRBV9 and TRBJ1-4; D might be TRBD1 (6 bases). In germline, CDR1 is SGDLS, CDR2 YYNGEE. Trimming shortened V by 3 bases and J by 4 bases, and 13 bases separated the two germline ends. The CDR3 covers 15 residues. This CDR3 reads CASSGGQSYNEKLFF. CDR3 bases: TGTGCCAGCAGCGGAGGACAGTCGTATAATGAAAAACTGTTTTTT.

V and J are TRBV7-9 and TRBJ1-3, with 7 positions matching TRBD1. Trimming cost V 6 bases and J 0 bases; bases outside gene matches: 11. This CDR3 has 17 residues. CDR1 is SEHNR and CDR2 is FQNEAQ in the germline V gene (reference sequence). The CDR3 here is CASRHKPGQSSGNTIYF. CDR3 nucleotide sequence: TGTGCCAGCAGGCATAAACCGGGACAGAGCTCTGGAAACACCATATATTTT.

The chain carries TRBV20-1 and TRBJ1-4, with D perhaps matching TRBD1 (5 bases). Germline V gene data show CDR1 as DFQATT and CDR2 as SNEGSKA (reference sequence). This CDR3 contains 13 residues. V was cut by 3 bases and J by 3 bases, with 8 bases left in between. CDR3: CSASEGANEKLFF. CDR3 bases: TGCAGTGCTAGTGAAGGGGCTAATGAAAAACTGTTTTTT.

The chain carries TRBV7-2 and TRBJ2-1; TRBD2 aligns across 13 bases. V lost 0 bases and J lost 8; bases outside the gene matches: 7. The germline gives CDR1 SGHTA, CDR2 FQGNSA. This CDR3 region has 17 residues. The CDR3 is CASSLAALAGGYDEQFF. DNA for the CDR3: TGTGCCAGCAGCTTAGCTGCACTAGCGGGGGGGTACGATGAGCAGTTCTTC.

The chain links TRBV28 to TRBJ2-7, with TRBD2 identical over 8 bases. The germline V gene has CDR1 MDHEN and CDR2 SYDVKM. This CDR3 region has 17 residues. Losses at the gene ends were 1 base for V and 0 bases for J; bases not matched to a gene: 8. The CDR3 sequence: CASSLYITGTSSYEQYF. The CDR3 DNA sequence: TGTGCCAGCAGTTTATACATAACCGGGACTAGCTCCTACGAGCAGTACTTC. The whole variable domain, remainder taken from reference TRBV28 and TRBJ2-7, is DVKVTQSSRYLVKRTGEKVFLECVQDMDHENMFWYRQDPGLGLRLIYFSYDVKMKEKGDIPEGYSVSREKKERFSLILESASTNQTSMYLCASSLYITGTSSYEQYFGPGTRLTVT.